This TCR beta chain was found in a study of regulatory T cells in long-lasting Graves disease. General study points: Persistent cases favored TRBV28, TRBJ1-2 and TRBJ2-5.

Construction of TCR beta libraries relied on iRepertoire HTBI primers and on Arm-PCR targeting CDR3 regions. TCRdb itself ran the multiplex PCR reads through MiXCR, one entry per CDR3 protein. The data contain approximately 490,000 distinct CDR3 sequences, around 15% of them singletons. This clonotype has a handful of counts. What it recognizes is unknown. The CDR3 has 12 residues. Trimming took 2 bases from V and 6 from J, leaving 11 bases between them. Germline assignment: CDR1 GTSNPN and CDR2 SVGIG (reference sequence). Time point described: newly diagnosed GD, antithyroid drugs for less than 3 months. Scientists built the TCR library using RNA that was extracted from PBMCs. Another study also made use of these data, one on T cells in Graves' hyperthyroidism and ophthalmopathy.

The chain uses TRBV30 and TRBJ2-7; possible D gene TRBD2, 6 bases. This TCR was recovered from a man aged 35 to 55 with Graves disease. The sequencing used peripheral blood mononuclear cells (PBMCs), collected at new diagnosis, from a patient treated with antithyroid drugs. The CDR3 reads CAWSKGTLEQYF. In nucleotides, the CDR3 is TGTGCCTGGAGTAAGGGGACTCTCGAGCAGTACTTC.